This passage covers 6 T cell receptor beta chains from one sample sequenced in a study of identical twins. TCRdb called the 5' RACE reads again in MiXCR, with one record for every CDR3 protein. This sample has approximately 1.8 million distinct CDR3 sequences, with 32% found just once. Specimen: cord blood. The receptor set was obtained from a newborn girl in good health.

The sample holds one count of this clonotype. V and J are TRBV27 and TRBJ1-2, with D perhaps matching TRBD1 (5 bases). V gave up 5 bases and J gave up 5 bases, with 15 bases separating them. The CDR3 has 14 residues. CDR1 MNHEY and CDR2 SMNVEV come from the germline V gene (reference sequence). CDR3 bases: TGTGCCAGCAGTGGATCGGGGGAATGGTATGGCTACACCTTC. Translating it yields CASSGSGEWYGYTF.

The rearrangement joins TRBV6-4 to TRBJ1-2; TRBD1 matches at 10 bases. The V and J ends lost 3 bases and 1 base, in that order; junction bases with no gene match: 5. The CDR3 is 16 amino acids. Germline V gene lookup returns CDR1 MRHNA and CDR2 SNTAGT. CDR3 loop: CASSEGTGDFNYGYTF. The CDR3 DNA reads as TGTGCCAGCAGTGAAGGGACAGGGGATTTTAACTATGGCTACACCTTC.

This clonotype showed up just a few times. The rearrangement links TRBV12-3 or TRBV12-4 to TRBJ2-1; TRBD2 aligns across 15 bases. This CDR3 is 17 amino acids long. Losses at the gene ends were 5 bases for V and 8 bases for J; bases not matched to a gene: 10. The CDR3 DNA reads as TGTGCCAGCAGTCATTTAGGACTAGCGGGAGGGTCCCATGAGCAGTTCTTC. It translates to CASSHLGLAGGSHEQFF.

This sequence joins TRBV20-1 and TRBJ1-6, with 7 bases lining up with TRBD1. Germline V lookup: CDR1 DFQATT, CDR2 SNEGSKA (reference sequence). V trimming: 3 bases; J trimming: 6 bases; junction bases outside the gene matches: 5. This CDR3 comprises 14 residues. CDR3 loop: CSARTGTVNSPLHF. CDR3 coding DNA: TGCAGTGCTAGGACCGGGACAGTTAATTCACCCCTCCACTTT.

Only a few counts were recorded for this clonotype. CDR3 nucleotides: TGTGCCATCCCTACCTCGGCCAGGGGACCCTACAATGAGCAGTTCTTC. Amino acid sequence: CAIPTSARGPYNEQFF. This rearrangement joins TRBV24-1 to TRBJ2-1; maybe TRBD1 (6 bases). V was pared by 11 bases and J by 2 bases, with 21 bases between. Germline V lookup: CDR1 KGHDR, CDR2 SFDVKD. The CDR3 loop spans 16 amino acids.

CDR3 loop: CASSPPTQGSYNEQFF. In DNA, the CDR3 is TGTGCCAGCTCACCACCGACCCAGGGCTCCTACAATGAGCAGTTCTTC. The V call is TRBV18, the J call TRBJ2-1, with a tentative D call TRBD1 (5 bases). The V gene lost 0 bases and the J gene lost 0 bases, with 9 bases spanning the gap. Germline CDR1 KGHSH, CDR2 LQKENI. The CDR3 totals 16 residues. Based on the CDR3 plus reference TRBV18 and TRBJ2-1, the full variable domain is NAGVMQNPRHLVRRRGQEARLRCSPMKGHSHVYWYRQLPEEGLKFMVYLQKENIIDESGMPKERFSAEFPKEGPSILRIQQVVRGDSAAYFCASSPPTQGSYNEQFFGPGTRLTVL.